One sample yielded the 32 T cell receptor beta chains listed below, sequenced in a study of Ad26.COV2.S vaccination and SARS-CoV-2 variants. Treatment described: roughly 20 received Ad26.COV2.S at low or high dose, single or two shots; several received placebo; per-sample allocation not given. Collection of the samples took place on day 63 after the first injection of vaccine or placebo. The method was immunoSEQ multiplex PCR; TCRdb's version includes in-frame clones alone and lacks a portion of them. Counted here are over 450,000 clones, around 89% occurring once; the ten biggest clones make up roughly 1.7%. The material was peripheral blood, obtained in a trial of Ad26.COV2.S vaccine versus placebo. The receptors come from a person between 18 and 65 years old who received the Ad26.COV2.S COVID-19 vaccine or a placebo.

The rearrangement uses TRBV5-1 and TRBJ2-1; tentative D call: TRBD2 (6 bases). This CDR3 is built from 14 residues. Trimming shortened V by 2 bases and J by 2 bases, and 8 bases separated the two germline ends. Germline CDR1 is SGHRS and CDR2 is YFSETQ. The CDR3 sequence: CASSLLAPYNEQFF. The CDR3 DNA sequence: TGCGCCAGCAGCTTACTAGCCCCCTACAATGAGCAGTTCTTC.

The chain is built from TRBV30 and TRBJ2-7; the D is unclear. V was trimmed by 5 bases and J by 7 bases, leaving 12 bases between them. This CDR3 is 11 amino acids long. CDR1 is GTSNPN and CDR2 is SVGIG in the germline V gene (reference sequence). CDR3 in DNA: TGTGCCTGGGTTTCCCAGACGGAGCAGTACTTC. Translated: CAWVSQTEQYF.

The CDR3 DNA is TGTGCCAGCAGTGGACCACGGGACAGGCCACTCTCTGGGGCCAACGTCCTGACTTTC. Translating gives CASSGPRDRPLSGANVLTF. The chain combines TRBV6-1 with TRBJ2-6; TRBD1 aligns across 8 bases. CDR1 MNHNS and CDR2 SASEGT come from the germline V gene. Losses at the gene ends were 4 bases for V and 0 bases for J; bases not matched to a gene: 11. The CDR3 is made up of 19 amino acids.

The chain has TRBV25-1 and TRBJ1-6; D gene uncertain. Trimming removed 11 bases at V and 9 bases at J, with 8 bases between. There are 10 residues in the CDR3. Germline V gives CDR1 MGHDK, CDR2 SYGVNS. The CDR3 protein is CAELLSPLHF. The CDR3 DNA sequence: TGTGCCGAGTTGCTTTCACCCCTCCACTTT.

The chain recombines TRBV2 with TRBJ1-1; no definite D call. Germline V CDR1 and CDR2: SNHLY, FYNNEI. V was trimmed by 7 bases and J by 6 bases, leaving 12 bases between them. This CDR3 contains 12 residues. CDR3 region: CASNQDWAEAFF. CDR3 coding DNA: TGTGCCAGCAACCAGGATTGGGCTGAAGCTTTCTTT.

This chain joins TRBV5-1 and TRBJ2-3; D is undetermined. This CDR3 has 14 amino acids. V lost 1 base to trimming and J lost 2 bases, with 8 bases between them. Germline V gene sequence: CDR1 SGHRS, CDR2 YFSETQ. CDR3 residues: CASSLMGYTDTQYF. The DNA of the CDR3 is TGCGCCAGCAGCTTGATGGGTTACACAGATACGCAGTATTTT. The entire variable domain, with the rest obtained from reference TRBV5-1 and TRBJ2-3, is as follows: KAGVTQTPRYLIKTRGQQVTLSCSPISGHRSVSWYQQTPGQGLQFLFEYFSETQRNKGNFPGRFSGRQFSNSRSEMNVSTLELGDSALYLCASSLMGYTDTQYFGPGTRLTVL.

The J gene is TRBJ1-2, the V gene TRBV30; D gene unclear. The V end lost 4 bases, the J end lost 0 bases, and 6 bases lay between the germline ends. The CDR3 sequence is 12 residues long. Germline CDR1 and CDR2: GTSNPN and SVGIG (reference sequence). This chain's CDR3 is CAWMQPNYGYTF. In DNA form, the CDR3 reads TGTGCCTGGATGCAGCCTAACTATGGCTACACCTTC.

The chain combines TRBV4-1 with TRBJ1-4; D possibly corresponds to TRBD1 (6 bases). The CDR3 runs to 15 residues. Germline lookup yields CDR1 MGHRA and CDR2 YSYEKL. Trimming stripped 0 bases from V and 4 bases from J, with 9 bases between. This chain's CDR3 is CASSQDGTSNEKLFF. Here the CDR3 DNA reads TGCGCCAGCAGCCAAGACGGGACAAGTAATGAAAAACTGTTTTTT.

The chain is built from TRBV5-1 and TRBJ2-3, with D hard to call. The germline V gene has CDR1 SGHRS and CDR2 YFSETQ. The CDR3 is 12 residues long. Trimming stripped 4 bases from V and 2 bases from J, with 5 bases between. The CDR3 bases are TGCGCCAGCAGCGCCCCCACAGATACGCAGTATTTT. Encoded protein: CASSAPTDTQYF.

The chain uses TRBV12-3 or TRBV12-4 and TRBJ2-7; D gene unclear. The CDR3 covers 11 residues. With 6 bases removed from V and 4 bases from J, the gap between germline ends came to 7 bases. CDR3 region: CASSIGYEQYF. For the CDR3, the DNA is TGTGCCAGCAGCATAGGGTACGAGCAGTACTTC.

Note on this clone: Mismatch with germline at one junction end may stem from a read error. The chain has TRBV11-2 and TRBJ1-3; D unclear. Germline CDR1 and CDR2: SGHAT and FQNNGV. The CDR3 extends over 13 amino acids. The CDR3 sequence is CACSGVSGNTIYF. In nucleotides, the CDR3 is TGTGCCTGCAGTGGGGTGAGCGGAAACACCATATATTTT. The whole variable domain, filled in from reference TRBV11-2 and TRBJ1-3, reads EAGVAQSPRYKIIEKRQSVAFWCNPISGHATLYWYQQILGQGPKLLIQFQNNGVVDDSQLPKDRFSAERLKGVDSTLKIQPAKLEDSAVYLCACSGVSGNTIYFGEGSWLTVV.

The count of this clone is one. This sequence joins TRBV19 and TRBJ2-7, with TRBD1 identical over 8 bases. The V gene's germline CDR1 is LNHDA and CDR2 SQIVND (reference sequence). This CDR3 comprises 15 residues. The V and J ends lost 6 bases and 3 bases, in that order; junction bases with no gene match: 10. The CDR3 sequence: CASRPRGQGGYEQYF. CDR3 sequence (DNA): TGTGCCAGTAGACCTCGAGGACAGGGAGGCTACGAGCAGTACTTC.

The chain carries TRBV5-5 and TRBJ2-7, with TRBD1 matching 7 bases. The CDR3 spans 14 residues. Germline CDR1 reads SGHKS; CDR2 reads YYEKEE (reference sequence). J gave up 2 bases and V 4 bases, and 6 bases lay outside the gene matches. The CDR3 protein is CASSPRQGAYEQYF. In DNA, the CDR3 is TGTGCCAGCAGCCCCAGACAGGGAGCCTACGAGCAGTACTTC.

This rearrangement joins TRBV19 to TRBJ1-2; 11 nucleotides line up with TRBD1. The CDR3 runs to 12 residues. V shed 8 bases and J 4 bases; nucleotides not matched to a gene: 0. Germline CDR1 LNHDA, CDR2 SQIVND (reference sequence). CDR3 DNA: TGTGCCAGTGGGACAGGGGGCTATGGCTACACCTTC. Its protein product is CASGTGGYGYTF.

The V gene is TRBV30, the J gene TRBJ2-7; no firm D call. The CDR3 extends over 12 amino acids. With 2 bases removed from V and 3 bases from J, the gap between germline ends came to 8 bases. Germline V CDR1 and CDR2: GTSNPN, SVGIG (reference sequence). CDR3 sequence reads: CAWSSVDYEQYF. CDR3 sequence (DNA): TGTGCCTGGAGTAGTGTGGACTACGAGCAGTACTTC.

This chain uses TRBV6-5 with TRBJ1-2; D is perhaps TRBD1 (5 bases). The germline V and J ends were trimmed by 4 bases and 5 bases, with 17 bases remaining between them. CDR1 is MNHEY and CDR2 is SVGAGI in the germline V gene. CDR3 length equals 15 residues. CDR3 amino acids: CASSSSGGPLYGYTF. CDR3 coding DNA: TGTGCCAGCAGTTCCTCGGGGGGTCCGCTATATGGCTACACCTTC.

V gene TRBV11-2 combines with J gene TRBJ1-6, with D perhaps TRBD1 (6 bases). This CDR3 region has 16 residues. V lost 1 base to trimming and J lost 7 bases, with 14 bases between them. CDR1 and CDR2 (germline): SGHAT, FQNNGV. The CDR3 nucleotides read TGTGCCAGCAGCTTAGCCCGGCGGGGGCTAAATTCACCCCTCCACTTT. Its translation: CASSLARRGLNSPLHF.

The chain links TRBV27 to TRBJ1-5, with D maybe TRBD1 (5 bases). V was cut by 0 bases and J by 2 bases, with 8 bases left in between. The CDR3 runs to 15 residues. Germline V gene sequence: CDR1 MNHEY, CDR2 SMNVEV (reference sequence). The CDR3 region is CASSLSAGGNQPQHF. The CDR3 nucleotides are TGTGCCAGCAGTTTATCCGCGGGGGGCAATCAGCCCCAGCATTTT.

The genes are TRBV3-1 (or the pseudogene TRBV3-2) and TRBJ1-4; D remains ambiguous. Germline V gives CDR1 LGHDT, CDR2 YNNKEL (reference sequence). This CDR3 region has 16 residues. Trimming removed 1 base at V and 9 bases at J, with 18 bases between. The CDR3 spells CASSQGVGGGVQKLFF. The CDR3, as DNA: TGTGCCAGCAGCCAAGGGGTCGGCGGCGGGGTTCAAAAACTGTTTTTT.

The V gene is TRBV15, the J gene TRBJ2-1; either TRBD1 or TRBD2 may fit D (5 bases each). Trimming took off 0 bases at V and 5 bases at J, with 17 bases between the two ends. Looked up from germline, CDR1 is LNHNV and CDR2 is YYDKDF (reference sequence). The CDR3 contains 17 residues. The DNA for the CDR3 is TGTGCCACCAGCAGAGATTTAGCGACAAGGGGAGACAATGAGCAGTTCTTC. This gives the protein CATSRDLATRGDNEQFF.

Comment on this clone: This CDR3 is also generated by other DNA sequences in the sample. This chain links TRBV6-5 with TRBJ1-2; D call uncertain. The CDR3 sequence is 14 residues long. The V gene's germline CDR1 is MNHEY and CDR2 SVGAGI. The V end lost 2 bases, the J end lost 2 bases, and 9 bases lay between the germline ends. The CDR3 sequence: CASSYAGANYGYTF. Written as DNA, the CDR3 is TGTGCCAGCAGTTACGCCGGTGCAAACTATGGCTACACCTTC.

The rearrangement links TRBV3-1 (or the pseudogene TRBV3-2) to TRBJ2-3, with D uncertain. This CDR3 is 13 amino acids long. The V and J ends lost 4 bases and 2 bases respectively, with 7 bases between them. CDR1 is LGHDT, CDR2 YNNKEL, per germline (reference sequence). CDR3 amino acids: CASSLVDTDTQYF. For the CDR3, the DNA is TGTGCCAGCAGCCTGGTTGACACAGATACGCAGTATTTT.

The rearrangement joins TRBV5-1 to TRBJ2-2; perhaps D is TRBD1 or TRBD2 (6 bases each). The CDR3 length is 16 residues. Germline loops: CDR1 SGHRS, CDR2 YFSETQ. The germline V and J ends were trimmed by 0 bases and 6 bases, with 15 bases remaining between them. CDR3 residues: CASSLAPGAMAGELFF. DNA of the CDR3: TGCGCCAGCAGCTTGGCTCCGGGGGCGATGGCCGGGGAGCTGTTTTTT.

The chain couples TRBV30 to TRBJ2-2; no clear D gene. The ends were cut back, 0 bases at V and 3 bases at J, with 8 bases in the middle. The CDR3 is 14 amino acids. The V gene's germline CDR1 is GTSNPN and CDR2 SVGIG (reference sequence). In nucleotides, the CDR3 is TGTGCCTGGAGTGTAGGGCAGCACACCGGGGAGCTGTTTTTT. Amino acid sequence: CAWSVGQHTGELFF. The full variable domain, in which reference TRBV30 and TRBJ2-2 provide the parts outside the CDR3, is SQTIHQWPATLVQPVGSPLSLECTVEGTSNPNLYWYRQAAGRGLQLLFYSVGIGQISSEVPQNLSASRPQDRQFILSSKKLLLSDSGFYLCAWSVGQHTGELFFGEGSRLTVL.

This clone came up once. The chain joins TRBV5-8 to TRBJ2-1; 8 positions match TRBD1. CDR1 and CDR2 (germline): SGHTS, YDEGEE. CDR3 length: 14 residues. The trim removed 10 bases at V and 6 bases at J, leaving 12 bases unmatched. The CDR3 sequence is CAPGRTGRINEQFF. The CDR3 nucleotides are TGTGCCCCTGGGAGGACAGGGCGCATCAATGAGCAGTTCTTC.

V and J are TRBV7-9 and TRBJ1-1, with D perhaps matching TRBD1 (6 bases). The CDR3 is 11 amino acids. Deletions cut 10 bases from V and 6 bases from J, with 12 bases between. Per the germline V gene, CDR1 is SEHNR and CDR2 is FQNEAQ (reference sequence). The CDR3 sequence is CAIQGIAEAFF. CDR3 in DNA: TGTGCCATACAGGGAATAGCTGAAGCTTTCTTT. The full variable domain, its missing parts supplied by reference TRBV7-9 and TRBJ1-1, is DTGVSQNPRHKITKRGQNVTFRCDPISEHNRLYWYRQTLGQGPEFLTYFQNEAQLEKSRLLSDRFSAERPKGSFSTLEIQRTEQGDSAMYLCAIQGIAEAFFGQGTRLTVV.

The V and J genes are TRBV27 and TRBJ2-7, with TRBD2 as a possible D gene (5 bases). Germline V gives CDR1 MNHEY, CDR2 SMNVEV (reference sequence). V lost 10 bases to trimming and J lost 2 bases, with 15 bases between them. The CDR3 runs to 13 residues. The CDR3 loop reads CATSPGVAYEQYF. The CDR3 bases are TGTGCCACCTCTCCCGGGGTCGCCTACGAGCAGTACTTC.

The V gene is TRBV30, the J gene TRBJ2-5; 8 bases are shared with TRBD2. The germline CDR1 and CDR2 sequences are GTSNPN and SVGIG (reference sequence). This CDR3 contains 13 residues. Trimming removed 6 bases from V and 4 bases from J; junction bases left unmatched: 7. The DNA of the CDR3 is TGTGCCTGCTCGGGGGGGCTAGGAGAGACCCAGTACTTC. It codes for CACSGGLGETQYF.

The DNA for the CDR3 is TGCAGCGTTGCACTACCAAGCTCCTACGAGCAGTACTTC. It yields the protein CSVALPSSYEQYF. The chain links TRBV29-1 to TRBJ2-7; D is unresolved. Per germline, CDR1 SQVTM and CDR2 ANQGSEA. The CDR3 has 13 amino acids. V was pared by 4 bases and J by 0 bases, with 10 bases between.

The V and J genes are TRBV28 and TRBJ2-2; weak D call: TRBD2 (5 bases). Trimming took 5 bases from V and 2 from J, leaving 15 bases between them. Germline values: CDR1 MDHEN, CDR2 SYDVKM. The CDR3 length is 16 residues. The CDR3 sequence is CASSPLGRTNTGELFF. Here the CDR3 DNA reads TGTGCCAGCAGTCCCCTCGGGCGGACTAACACCGGGGAGCTGTTTTTT.

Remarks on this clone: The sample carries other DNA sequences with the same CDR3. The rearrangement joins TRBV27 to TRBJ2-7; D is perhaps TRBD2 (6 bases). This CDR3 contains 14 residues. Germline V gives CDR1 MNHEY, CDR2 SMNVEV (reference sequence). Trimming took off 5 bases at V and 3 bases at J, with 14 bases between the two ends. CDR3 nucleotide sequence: TGTGCCAGCAGTCCTCGGACCGGGAGCTACGAGCAGTACTTC. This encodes CASSPRTGSYEQYF.

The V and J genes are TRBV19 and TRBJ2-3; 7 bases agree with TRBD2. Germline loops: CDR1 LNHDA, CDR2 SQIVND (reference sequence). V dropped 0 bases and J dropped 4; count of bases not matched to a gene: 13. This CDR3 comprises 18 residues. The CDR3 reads CASSIDRGTNGMADTQYF. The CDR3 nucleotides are TGTGCCAGTAGTATAGATCGGGGGACTAACGGAATGGCAGATACGCAGTATTTT.